This T cell receptor beta chain was sequenced during a study of graft-versus-host responses after intestinal transplantation. At the level of the study: For two to three years after anti-thymocyte globulin induction, all recipients took tacrolimus and steroids.

Trimming shortened V by 10 bases and J by 3 bases, and 21 bases separated the two germline ends. Germline V gives CDR1 MNHEY, CDR2 SVGAGI. The CDR3 extends over 15 amino acids. Produced via immunoSEQ multiplex PCR; TCRdb's table is partial and in-frame only. The sample lists several thousand clones, roughly 75% occurring once. Tissue from the graft was processed to free its intraepithelial and lamina propria lymphocytes. This sample comprised ileum tissue, obtained roughly 230 days after intestinal transplant. This receptor was identified in a human patient who received an intestinal transplant, so some T cells may come from the graft donor. The V and J genes are TRBV6-5 and TRBJ1-1; a possible D gene is TRBD1 (5 bases). The CDR3 nucleotides are TGTGCCACCAACTATCAGGGTCGGGTGTACACTGAAGCTTTCTTT. It encodes CATNYQGRVYTEAFF.